Listed below are T cell receptor beta chains from one sample, sequenced in a study of vaccination and CD4 T cells after COVID-19. These receptors are not linked to any known antigen. One entry per CDR3 protein, called by TCRdb with MiXCR from the PCR reads. Of under 20,000 distinct CDR3 sequences listed, 54% are singletons. Material: CD4+ T cells from blood, cultured in vitro. These receptors all stem from a human donor who had recovered from COVID-19. Both conserved end residues are part of each CDR3.

V,J,CDR3
TRBV4-1,TRBJ1-1,CASSQTGPWDTEAFF
TRBV30,TRBJ1-2,CACKIGGSTYGYTF
TRBV15,TRBJ2-2,CATSRGLGAYTGELFF
TRBV5-4,TRBJ1-1,CASSPRQGALVNTEAFF
TRBV4-1,TRBJ2-1,CASSQDPGGAVREQFF
TRBV7-2,TRBJ2-3,CASSLARDTQYF
TRBV7-2,TRBJ1-2,CASSLSGGSLYGYTF
TRBV6-1,TRBJ1-3,CASSPSWTGGNTIYF
TRBV19,TRBJ1-2,CASSIDHGGNFGYTF
TRBV10-1,TRBJ2-3,CASSEQLGGADTQYF
TRBV11-2,TRBJ2-1,CASSLAASGGALTEQFF
TRBV5-1,TRBJ2-1,CASSLVGLNEQFF
TRBV20-1,TRBJ1-1,CSARDGRRGTEAFF
TRBV24-1,TRBJ1-3,CATFDGPFSGNTIYF
TRBV20-1,TRBJ2-1,CSARDGRGGRNEQFF
TRBV20-1,TRBJ1-4,CSGSPGPNEKLFF
TRBV2,TRBJ1-2,CASIELTGTGTHVYTF
TRBV27,TRBJ2-1,CASSWGEGSEQFF
TRBV10-3,TRBJ2-7,CAISAQGPEQYF
TRBV6-1,TRBJ2-7,CASSTTGTGVSEQYF
TRBV20-1,TRBJ1-2,CRSDAGFEGF
TRBV20-1,TRBJ2-7,CSANRDNSYEQYF
TRBV2,TRBJ2-5,CASSLFSGSGETQYF
TRBV7-2,TRBJ1-1,CASGQGGTEAFF
TRBV6-5,TRBJ1-1,CASSYSGGENTEAFF
TRBV7-8,TRBJ2-7,CASSSTGSSYEQYF
TRBV12-3/TRBV12-4,TRBJ2-4,CASSLSPRGYIQYF
TRBV20-1,TRBJ2-3,CSARKTSGGTDTQYF
TRBV18,TRBJ2-5,CASSTGKWETQYF
TRBV7-2,TRBJ1-1,CASSFSVNTEAFF
TRBV5-1,TRBJ1-1,CASSLERGGYTEACF
TRBV6-1,TRBJ2-7,CASGATVPSYEQYF
TRBV20-1,TRBJ1-1,CSAQGPGGSNTEAFF
TRBV11-3,TRBJ2-5,CASSRDYQETQYF
TRBV6-1,TRBJ2-7,CASSEAPGVSYEQYF
TRBV20-1,TRBJ2-1,CSARSPGGDDEQFF
TRBV7-6,TRBJ2-2,CASARAPANTGELFF
TRBV20-1,TRBJ2-3,CSARVPTGGTDTQYF
TRBV11-2,TRBJ2-3,CASSSGEAQYF
TRBV4-3,TRBJ2-2,CASSTAYTGELFF
TRBV5-1,TRBJ2-2,CASSLGLAGAGELFF
TRBV7-9,TRBJ2-1,CASSFDGGYNEQFF
TRBV20-1,TRBJ1-5,CSARATGVINQPQHF
TRBV11-2,TRBJ1-1,CASSLVPSVTPVKAFF
TRBV20-1,TRBJ2-7,CSARVARGREQYF
TRBV7-9,TRBJ2-5,CASSSGLAGGTQYF
TRBV7-9,TRBJ2-2,CASPPPSGRARSGELFF